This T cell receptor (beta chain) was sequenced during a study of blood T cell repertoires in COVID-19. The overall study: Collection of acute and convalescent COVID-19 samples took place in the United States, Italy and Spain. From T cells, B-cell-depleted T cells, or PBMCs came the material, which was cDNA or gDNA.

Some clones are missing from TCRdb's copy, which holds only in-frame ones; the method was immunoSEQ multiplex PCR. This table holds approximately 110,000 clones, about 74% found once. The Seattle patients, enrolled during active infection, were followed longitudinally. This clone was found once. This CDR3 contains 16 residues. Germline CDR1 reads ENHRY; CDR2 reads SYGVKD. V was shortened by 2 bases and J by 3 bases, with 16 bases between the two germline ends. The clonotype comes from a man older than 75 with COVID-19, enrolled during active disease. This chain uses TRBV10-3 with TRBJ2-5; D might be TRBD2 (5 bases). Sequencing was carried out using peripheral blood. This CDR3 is CAISEGLTGWEETQYF. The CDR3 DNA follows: TGTGCCATCAGTGAGGGGTTAACGGGGTGGGAAGAGACCCAGTACTTC.